Reported below is one TCR beta chain. This clonotype was picked up one time. Its antigen remains unidentified. Base qualities were left out, and no much larger clone turns up one base away. A lone read is weak support. This sample was included in a study of T cell repertoires in cytomegalovirus infection (dated by TCRdb to between 2017 and 2020). About the full investigation: Because public TCR beta signatures pointed to carriage of CMV infection together with the matching HLA type, the HLA type of each donor mattered for the analysis.

For sequencing, an Illumina HiSeq 1500 was employed. TCRdb trimmed the raw reads at Q25, called clones with MiXCR and kept productive beta chains. Every distinct CDR3 protein forms one entry, paired with its most common genes and DNA. The sample records about 740,000 distinct CDR3 sequences, less than 40% of which are singletons. Around 2.8% of the sample lies in the top ten. Findings and caveats that apply to the study as a whole: In both this cohort and an independent roughly 330-donor cohort, the cumulative frequency of public TCR beta family members distinguished carriers of CMV infection plus the relevant HLA type. The ex vivo response was dominated by HLA-C-restricted CMV-specific TCR beta clonotypes, which also provided the single most frequent clonotype in two of eight donors.

This clonotype was obtained from a human donor in good health (CMV status not recorded). Some clones in this sample may be carry-over from other donors' samples. Sequencing was carried out using PBMCs.

The nucleotide sequence reads as follows: TGCAGTGCTAGTTGTGGGGAGGGGGCCTGTGGCTACACCTTC. Translated, it gives CSASCGEGACGYTF. The chain couples TRBV20-1 to TRBJ1-2; 7 middle bases align to TRBD1. CDR1 and CDR2 were assigned from the germline V gene (reference sequence) as DFQATT and SNEGSKA. Ends trimmed: V by 3 bases, J by 7 bases; bases unmatched to a gene: 11. Including the terminal cysteine and phenylalanine, the CDR3 comprises 14 residues. Only the CDR3 DNA stays, 42 bases, in frame from base 1.